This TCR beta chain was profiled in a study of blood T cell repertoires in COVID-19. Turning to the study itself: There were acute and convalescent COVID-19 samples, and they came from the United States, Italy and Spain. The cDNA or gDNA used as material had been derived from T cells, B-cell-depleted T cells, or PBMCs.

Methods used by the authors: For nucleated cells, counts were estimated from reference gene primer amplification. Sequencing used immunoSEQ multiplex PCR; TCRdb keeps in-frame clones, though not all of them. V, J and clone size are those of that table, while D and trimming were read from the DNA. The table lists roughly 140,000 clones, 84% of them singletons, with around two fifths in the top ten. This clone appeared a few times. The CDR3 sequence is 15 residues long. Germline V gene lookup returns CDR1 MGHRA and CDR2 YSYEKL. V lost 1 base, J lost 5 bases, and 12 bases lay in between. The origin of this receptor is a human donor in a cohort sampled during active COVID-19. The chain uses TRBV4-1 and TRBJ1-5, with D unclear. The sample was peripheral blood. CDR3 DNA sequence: TGCGCCAGCAGCCAAGTTTGGAGGAGCGATCAGCCCCAGCATTTT. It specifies CASSQVWRSDQPQHF.